The 8 T cell receptor beta chains presented below share a single source sample, sequenced in a study of early stage breast cancer tumors. The repertoire was sequenced with immunoSEQ multiplex PCR; TCRdb's copy has only in-frame clones and lacks some. The data show over 20,000 clones, around 70% seen once. The sequenced material came from breast tumor tissue. These receptors all come from a person aged 55 to 70 with breast cancer.

The gene calls are TRBV25-1 and TRBJ1-1; TRBD1 agrees at 8 bases. CDR1 is MGHDK and CDR2 is SYGVNS in the germline V gene. V lost 4 bases to trimming and J lost 0 bases; unmatched junction nucleotides: 1. The CDR3 sequence is 14 residues long. CDR3 in amino acids: CASSADRVNTEAFF. CDR3 sequence (DNA): TGTGCCAGCAGTGCGGACAGGGTGAACACTGAAGCTTTCTTT. The whole variable domain, filled in from reference TRBV25-1 and TRBJ1-1, reads EADIYQTPRYLVIGTGKKITLECSQTMGHDKMYWYQQDPGMELHLIHYSYGVNSTEKGDLSSESTVSRIRTEHFPLTLESARPSHTSQYLCASSADRVNTEAFFGQGTRLTVV.

The chain carries TRBV5-1 and TRBJ2-2, with 7 bases that match TRBD1. CDR3 length: 15 residues. Germline V CDR1 and CDR2: SGHRS, YFSETQ. The V and J ends lost 4 bases and 0 bases, in that order; junction bases with no gene match: 3. As DNA, the CDR3 is TGCGCCAGCAGCAGGGACAGAACGAACACCGGGGAGCTGTTTTTT. This gives the protein CASSRDRTNTGELFF.

This clone has a count of ten or more. The rearrangement joins TRBV28 to TRBJ2-7; D is ambiguous. Trimming shortened V by 6 bases and J by 7 bases, and 10 bases separated the two germline ends. The CDR3 is 11 residues long. CDR1 and CDR2 from the germline V gene are MDHEN and SYDVKM. The CDR3 here is CASSPRREQYF. CDR3 coding DNA: TGTGCCAGCAGCCCCCGGCGGGAGCAGTACTTC. The complete variable domain, with remaining parts taken from reference TRBV28 and TRBJ2-7, reads DVKVTQSSRYLVKRTGEKVFLECVQDMDHENMFWYRQDPGLGLRLIYFSYDVKMKEKGDIPEGYSVSREKKERFSLILESASTNQTSMYLCASSPRREQYFGPGTRLTVT.

The chain joins TRBV21-1 to TRBJ1-5. TRBV21-1 is shown as a pseudogene. The CDR3 runs to 16 residues. The CDR3 DNA reads as TGTGCCAGCAGCCCGGGGGTAAGGGATGGCAATCAGCCCCAGCATTTT. The encoded protein is CASSPGVRDGNQPQHF.

V usage is TRBV27 and J usage is TRBJ1-5; no reliable D call. The CDR3 consists of 12 residues. The germline CDR1 and CDR2 sequences are MNHEY and SMNVEV (reference sequence). V dropped 4 bases and J dropped 6 bases, with 7 bases sitting between them. CDR3 nucleotides: TGTGCCAGCAGTTCTGGAGGTCAGCCCCAGCATTTT. Amino acid sequence: CASSSGGQPQHF.

V is TRBV11-2 and J is TRBJ2-7; 9 bases align to TRBD1. The CDR3 has 15 residues. V was clipped by 3 bases and J by 5 bases; unmatched bases: 8. Looked up from germline, CDR1 is SGHAT and CDR2 is FQNNGV. CDR3 in amino acids: CASSFSGQGRDEQYF. CDR3 DNA: TGTGCCAGCAGCTTCTCGGGACAGGGTAGAGACGAGCAGTACTTC.

The gene calls are TRBV28 and TRBJ2-7, with 9 bases fitting TRBD1. Germline loops: CDR1 MDHEN, CDR2 SYDVKM. This CDR3 spans 17 amino acids. V shed 5 bases and J 3 bases; nucleotides not matched to a gene: 14. CDR3 in amino acids: CASSPAIGTGRLYEQYF. The CDR3 bases are TGTGCCAGCAGTCCGGCCATAGGGACAGGGAGACTCTACGAGCAGTACTTC.

This clone has just one count. This chain links TRBV5-1 with TRBJ2-1; 13 nucleotides match TRBD2. The ends lost 0 bases at V and 9 bases at J; junction bases unmatched: 3. In germline, CDR1 is SGHRS, CDR2 YFSETQ. This CDR3 spans 15 amino acids. The CDR3 loop is CASSLDGLAGVEQFF. The CDR3 DNA reads as TGCGCCAGCAGCTTGGACGGACTAGCGGGAGTTGAGCAGTTCTTC.